The TCR beta chain under discussion was sequenced for a study of response to subunit inactivated influenza vaccine. Broader study findings: With each seasonal influenza vaccination, the authors suggested, few new T cells are recruited.

TCRdb used MiXCR to reprocess the RT-PCR reads, holding one entry per CDR3 protein. The table lists a few hundred thousand distinct CDR3 sequences, 21% of them singletons. The CDR3 sequence is 16 residues long. Germline lookup yields CDR1 LGHNA and CDR2 YNFKEQ. The V and J ends lost 0 bases and 14 bases, in that order; junction bases with no gene match: 9. To note about this clonotype: What it binds is not known.

This sample comprised PBMCs from blood, obtained less than 22 months after vaccination. The V and J genes are TRBV4-2 and TRBJ1-6, with TRBD1 matching over 11 bases. This receptor was taken from a man between 50 and 70 years old who received an inactivated influenza vaccine. The CDR3 loop is CASSQDGGTGGRALHF. The DNA of the CDR3 is TGTGCCAGCAGCCAAGACGGGGGGACAGGGGGGCGAGCCCTCCACTTT.